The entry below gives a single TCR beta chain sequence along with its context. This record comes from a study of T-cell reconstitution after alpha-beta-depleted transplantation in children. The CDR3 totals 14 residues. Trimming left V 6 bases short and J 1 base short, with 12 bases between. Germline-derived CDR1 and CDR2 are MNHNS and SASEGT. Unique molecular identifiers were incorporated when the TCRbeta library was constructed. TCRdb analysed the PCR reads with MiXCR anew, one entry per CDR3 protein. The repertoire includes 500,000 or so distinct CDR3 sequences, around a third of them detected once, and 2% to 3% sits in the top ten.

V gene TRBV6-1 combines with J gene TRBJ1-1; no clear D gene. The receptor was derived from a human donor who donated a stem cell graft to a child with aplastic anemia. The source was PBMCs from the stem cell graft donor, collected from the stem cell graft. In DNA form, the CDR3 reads TGTGCCAGCAGCTCCCGAGGCGGGAACACTGAAGCTTTCTTT. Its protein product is CASSSRGGNTEAFF.